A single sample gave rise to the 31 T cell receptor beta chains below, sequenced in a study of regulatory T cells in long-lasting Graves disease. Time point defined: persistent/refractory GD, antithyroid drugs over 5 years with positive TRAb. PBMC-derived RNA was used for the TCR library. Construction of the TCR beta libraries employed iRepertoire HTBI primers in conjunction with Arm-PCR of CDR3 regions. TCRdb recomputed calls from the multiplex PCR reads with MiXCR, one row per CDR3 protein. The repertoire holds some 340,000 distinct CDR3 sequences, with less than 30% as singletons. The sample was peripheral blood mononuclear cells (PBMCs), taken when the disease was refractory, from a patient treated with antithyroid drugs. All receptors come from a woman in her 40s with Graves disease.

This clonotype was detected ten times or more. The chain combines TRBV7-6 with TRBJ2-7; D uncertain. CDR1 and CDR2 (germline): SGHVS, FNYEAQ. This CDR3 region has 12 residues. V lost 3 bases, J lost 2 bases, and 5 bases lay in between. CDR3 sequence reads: CASSFNAYEQYF. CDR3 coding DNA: TGTGCCAGCAGCTTCAATGCCTACGAGCAGTACTTC.

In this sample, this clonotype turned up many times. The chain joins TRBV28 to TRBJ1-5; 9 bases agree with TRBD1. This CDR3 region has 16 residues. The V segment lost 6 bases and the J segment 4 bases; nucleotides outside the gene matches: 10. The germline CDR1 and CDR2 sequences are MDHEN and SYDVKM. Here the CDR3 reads CASSYNFGTGNQPQHF. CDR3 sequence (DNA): TGTGCCAGCAGCTATAATTTCGGGACAGGGAATCAGCCCCAGCATTTT.

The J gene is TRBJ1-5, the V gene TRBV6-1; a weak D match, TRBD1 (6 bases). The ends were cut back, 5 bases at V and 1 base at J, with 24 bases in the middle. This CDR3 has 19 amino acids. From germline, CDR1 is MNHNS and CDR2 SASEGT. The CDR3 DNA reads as TGTGCCAGCAGTTCGCTCAAGAACCCCAGGGGCCGAAGCAATCAGCCCCAGCATTTT. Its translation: CASSSLKNPRGRSNQPQHF.

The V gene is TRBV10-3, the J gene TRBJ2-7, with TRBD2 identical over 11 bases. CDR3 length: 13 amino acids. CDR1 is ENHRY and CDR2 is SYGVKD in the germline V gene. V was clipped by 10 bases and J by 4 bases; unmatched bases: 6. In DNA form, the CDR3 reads TGTGCCACGGCGACTAGCGGGAATTACGAGCAGTACTTC. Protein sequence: CATATSGNYEQYF.

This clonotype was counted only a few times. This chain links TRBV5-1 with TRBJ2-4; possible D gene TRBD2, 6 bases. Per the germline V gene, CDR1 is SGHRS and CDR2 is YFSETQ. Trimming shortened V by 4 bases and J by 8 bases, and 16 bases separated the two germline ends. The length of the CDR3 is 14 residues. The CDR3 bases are TGCGCCAGCAGCCCCTTTGCGGGAATTGACATTCAGTACTTC. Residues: CASSPFAGIDIQYF.

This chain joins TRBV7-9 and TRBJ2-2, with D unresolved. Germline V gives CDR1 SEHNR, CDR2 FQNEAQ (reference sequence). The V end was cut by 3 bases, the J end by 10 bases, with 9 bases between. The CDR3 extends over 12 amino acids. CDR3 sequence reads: CASSFWPEELFF. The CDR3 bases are TGTGCCAGCAGCTTTTGGCCCGAGGAGCTGTTTTTT.

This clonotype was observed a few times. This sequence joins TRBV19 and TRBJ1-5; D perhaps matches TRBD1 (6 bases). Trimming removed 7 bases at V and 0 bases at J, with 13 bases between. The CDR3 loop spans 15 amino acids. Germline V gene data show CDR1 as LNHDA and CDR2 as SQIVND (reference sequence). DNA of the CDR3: TGTGCCAGTACCAAGGGGGGCTATAGCAATCAGCCCCAGCATTTT. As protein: CASTKGGYSNQPQHF.

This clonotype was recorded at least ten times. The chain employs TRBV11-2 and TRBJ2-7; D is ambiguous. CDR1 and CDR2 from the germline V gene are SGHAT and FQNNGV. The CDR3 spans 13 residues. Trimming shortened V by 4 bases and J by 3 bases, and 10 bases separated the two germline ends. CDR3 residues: CASSSPFDYEQYF. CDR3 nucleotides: TGTGCCAGCAGCTCTCCCTTCGACTACGAGCAGTACTTC.

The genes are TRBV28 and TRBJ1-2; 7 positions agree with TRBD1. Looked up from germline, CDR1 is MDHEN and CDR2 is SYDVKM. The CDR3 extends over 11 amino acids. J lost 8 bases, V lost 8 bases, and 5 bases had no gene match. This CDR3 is CASLTGVGYTF. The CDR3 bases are TGTGCCAGCCTCACAGGGGTCGGCTACACCTTC.

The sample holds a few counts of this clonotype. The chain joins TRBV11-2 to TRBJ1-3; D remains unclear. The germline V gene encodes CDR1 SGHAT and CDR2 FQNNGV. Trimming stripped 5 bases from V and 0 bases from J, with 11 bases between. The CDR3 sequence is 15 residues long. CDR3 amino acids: CASSPIKGSGNTIYF. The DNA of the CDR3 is TGTGCCAGCAGCCCAATTAAGGGCTCTGGAAACACCATATATTTT.

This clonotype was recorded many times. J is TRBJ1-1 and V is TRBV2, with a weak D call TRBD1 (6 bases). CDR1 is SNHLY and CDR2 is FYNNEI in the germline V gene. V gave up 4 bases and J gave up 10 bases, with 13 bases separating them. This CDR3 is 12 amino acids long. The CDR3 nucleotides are TGTGCCAGCAGTGCCCAGGGGCGGCGAGCTTTCTTT. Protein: CASSAQGRRAFF.

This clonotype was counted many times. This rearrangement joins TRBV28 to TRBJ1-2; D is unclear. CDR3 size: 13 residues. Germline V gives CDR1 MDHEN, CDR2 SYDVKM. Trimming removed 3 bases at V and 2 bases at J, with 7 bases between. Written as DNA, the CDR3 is TGTGCCAGCAGTTTTCAGGTGAACTATGGCTACACCTTC. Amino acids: CASSFQVNYGYTF.

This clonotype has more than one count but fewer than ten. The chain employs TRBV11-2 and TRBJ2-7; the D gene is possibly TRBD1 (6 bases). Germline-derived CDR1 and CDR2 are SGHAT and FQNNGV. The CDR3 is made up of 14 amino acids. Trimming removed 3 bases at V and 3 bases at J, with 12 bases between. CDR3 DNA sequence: TGTGCCAGCAGCTTTCGGGACATATACTACGAGCAGTACTTC. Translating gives CASSFRDIYYEQYF.

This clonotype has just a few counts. DNA of the CDR3: TGTGCCAGCAGCCGTAGCGGGACAGTAAATAGCAATCAGCCCCAGCATTTT. Translating it yields CASSRSGTVNSNQPQHF. The chain combines TRBV12-3 or TRBV12-4 with TRBJ1-5; 7 bases are shared with TRBD1. CDR3 size: 17 residues. The V and J ends lost 6 bases and 0 bases, in that order; junction bases with no gene match: 11.

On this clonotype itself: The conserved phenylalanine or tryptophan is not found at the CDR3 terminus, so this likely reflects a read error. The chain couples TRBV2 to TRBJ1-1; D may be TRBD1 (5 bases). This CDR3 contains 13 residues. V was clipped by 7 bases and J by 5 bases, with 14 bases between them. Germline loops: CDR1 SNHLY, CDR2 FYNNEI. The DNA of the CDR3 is TGTGCCAGCACAAGACGGGGGAGGACTGAAGCTTTCTCT. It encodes CASTRRGRTEAFS.

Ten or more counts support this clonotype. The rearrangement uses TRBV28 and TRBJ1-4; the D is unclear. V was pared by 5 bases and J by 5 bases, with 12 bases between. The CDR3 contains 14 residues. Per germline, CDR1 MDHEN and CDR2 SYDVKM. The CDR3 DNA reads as TGTGCCAGCAGTCCCGGGTGGGAGAATGAAAAACTGTTTTTT. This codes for CASSPGWENEKLFF.

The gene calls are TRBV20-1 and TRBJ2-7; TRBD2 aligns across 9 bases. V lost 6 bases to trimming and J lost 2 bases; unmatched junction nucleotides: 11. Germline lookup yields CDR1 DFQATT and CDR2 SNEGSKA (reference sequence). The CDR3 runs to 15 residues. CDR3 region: CSAVEASGAPYEQYF. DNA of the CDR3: TGCAGTGCCGTAGAGGCTAGCGGGGCTCCCTACGAGCAGTACTTC.

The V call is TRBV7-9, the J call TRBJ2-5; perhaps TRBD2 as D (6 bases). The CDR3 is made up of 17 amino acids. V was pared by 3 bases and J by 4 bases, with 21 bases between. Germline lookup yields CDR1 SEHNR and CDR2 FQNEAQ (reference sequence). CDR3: CASSFGRWRGEGETQYF. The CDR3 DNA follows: TGTGCCAGCAGCTTCGGTCGTTGGCGGGGAGAGGGAGAGACCCAGTACTTC.

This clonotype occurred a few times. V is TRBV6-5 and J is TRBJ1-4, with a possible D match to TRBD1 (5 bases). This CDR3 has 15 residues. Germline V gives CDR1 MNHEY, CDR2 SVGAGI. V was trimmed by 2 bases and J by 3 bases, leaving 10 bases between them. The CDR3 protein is CASSYLQASNEKLFF. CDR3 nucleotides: TGTGCCAGCAGTTACCTACAGGCATCTAATGAAAAACTGTTTTTT.

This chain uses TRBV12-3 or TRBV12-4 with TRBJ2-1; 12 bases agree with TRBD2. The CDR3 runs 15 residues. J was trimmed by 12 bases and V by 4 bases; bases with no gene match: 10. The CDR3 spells CASSSTSGRYDGQFF. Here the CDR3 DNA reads TGTGCCAGCAGTTCGACTAGCGGGAGATACGATGGGCAGTTCTTC.

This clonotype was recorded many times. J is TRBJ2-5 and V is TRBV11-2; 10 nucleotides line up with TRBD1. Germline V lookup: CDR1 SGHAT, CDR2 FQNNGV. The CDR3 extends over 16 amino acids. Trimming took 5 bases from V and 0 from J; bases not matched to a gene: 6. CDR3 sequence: CASSRPGQGNQETQYF. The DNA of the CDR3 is TGTGCCAGCAGCCGTCCGGGACAGGGGAACCAAGAGACCCAGTACTTC.

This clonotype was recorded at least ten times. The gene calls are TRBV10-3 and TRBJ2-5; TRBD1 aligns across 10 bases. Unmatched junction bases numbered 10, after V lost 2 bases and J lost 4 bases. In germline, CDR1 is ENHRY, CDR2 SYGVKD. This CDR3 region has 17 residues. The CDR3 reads CAISEGRDRGDVETQYF. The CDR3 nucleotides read TGTGCCATCAGTGAGGGAAGGGACAGGGGTGATGTAGAGACCCAGTACTTC.

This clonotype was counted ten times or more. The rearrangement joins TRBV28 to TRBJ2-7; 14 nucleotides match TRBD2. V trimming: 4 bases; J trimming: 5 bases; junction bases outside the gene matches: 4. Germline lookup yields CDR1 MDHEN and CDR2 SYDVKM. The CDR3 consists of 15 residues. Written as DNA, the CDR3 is TGTGCCAGCAGTTCGGGACTAGCGGGAGCTCACGAGCAGTACTTC. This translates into CASSSGLAGAHEQYF. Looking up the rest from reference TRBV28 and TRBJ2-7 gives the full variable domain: DVKVTQSSRYLVKRTGEKVFLECVQDMDHENMFWYRQDPGLGLRLIYFSYDVKMKEKGDIPEGYSVSREKKERFSLILESASTNQTSMYLCASSSGLAGAHEQYFGPGTRLTVT.

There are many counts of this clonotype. The CDR3 protein is CASSFPIAGAFSYEQYF. The CDR3 DNA sequence: TGTGCCAGCAGTTTTCCGATCGCCGGGGCCTTCTCCTACGAGCAGTACTTC. This chain joins TRBV28 and TRBJ2-7, with D perhaps matching TRBD1 or TRBD2 (5 bases each). Germline V gene lookup returns CDR1 MDHEN and CDR2 SYDVKM. The CDR3 spans 17 residues. V was clipped by 3 bases and J by 0 bases, with 18 bases between them.

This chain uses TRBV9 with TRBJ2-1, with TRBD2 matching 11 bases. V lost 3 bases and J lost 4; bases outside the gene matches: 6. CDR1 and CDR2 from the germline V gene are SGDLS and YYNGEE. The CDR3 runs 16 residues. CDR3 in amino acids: CASSDELAGAYNEQFF. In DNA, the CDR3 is TGTGCCAGCAGCGACGAACTAGCGGGGGCATACAATGAGCAGTTCTTC.

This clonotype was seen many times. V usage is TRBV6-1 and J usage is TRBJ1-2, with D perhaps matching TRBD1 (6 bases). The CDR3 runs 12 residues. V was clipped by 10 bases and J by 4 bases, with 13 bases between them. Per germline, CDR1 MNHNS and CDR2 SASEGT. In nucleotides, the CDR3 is TGTGCCACCACCGAGACAGGCTATGGCTACACCTTC. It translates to CATTETGYGYTF.

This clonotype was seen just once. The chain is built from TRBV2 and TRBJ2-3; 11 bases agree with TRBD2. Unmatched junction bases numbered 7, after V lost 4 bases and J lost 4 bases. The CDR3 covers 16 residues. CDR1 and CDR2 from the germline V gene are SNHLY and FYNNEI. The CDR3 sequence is CASSVSSGRKSDTQYF. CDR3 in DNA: TGTGCCAGCAGTGTTTCTAGCGGGAGGAAGTCAGATACGCAGTATTTT.

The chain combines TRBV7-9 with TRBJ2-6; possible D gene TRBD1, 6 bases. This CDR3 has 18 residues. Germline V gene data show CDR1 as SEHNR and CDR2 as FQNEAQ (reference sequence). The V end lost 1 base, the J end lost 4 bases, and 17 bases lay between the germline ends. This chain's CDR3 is CASSLGGLRGTGANVLTF. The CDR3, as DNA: TGTGCCAGCAGCTTAGGGGGGTTGAGGGGGACAGGGGCCAACGTCCTGACTTTC. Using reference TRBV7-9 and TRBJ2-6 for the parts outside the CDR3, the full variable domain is DTGVSQNPRHKITKRGQNVTFRCDPISEHNRLYWYRQTLGQGPEFLTYFQNEAQLEKSRLLSDRFSAERPKGSFSTLEIQRTEQGDSAMYLCASSLGGLRGTGANVLTFGAGSRLTVL.

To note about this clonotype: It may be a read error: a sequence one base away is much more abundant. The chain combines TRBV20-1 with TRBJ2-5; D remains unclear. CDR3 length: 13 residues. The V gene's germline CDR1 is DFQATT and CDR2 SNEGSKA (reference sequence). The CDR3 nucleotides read TGCAGTGCTAGCGAGGACCTGCAAGAGACCCAGCACTTC. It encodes CSASEDLQETQHF.

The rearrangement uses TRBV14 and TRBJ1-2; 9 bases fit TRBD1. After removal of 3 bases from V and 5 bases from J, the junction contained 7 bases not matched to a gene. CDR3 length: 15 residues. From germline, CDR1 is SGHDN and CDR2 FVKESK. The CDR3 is CASSHSGQGPYGYTF. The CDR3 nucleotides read TGTGCCAGCAGCCACAGCGGACAGGGGCCATATGGCTACACCTTC. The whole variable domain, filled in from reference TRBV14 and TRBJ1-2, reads EAGVTQFPSHSVIEKGQTVTLRCDPISGHDNLYWYRRVMGKEIKFLLHFVKESKQDESGMPNNRFLAERTGGTYSTLKVQPAELEDSGVYFCASSHSGQGPYGYTFGSGTRLTVV.

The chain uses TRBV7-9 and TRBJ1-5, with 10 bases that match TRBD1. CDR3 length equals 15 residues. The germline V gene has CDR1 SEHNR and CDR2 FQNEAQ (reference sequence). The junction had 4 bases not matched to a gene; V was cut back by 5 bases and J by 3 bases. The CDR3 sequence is CASSLGQGHNQPQHF. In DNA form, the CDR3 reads TGTGCCAGCAGCCTGGGACAGGGGCACAATCAGCCCCAGCATTTT. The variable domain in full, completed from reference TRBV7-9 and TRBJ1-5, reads DTGVSQNPRHKITKRGQNVTFRCDPISEHNRLYWYRQTLGQGPEFLTYFQNEAQLEKSRLLSDRFSAERPKGSFSTLEIQRTEQGDSAMYLCASSLGQGHNQPQHFGDGTRLSIL.